Following are 2 T cell receptor beta chains from one sample sequenced in a study of cytotoxic CD8 clonotypes in ibrutinib-treated CLL. Produced via immunoSEQ multiplex PCR; TCRdb's table is partial and in-frame only. The sample has 30,000 to 40,000 clones; over 70% are singletons. The specimen was PBMCs, collected at disease progression, from a patient treated with ibrutinib. The receptors stem from a human donor with chronic lymphocytic leukemia.

V gene TRBV11-2 combines with J gene TRBJ2-1; 9 nucleotides agree with TRBD2. CDR3 length equals 15 residues. Germline V CDR1 and CDR2: SGHAT, FQNNGV. V trimming: 1 base; J trimming: 10 bases; junction bases outside the gene matches: 8. Written as DNA, the CDR3 is TGTGCCAGCAGCTTAGCCAGCGGGGGGACGGGGGAGCAGTTCTTC. Its translation: CASSLASGGTGEQFF. The whole variable domain, remainder taken from reference TRBV11-2 and TRBJ2-1, is EAGVAQSPRYKIIEKRQSVAFWCNPISGHATLYWYQQILGQGPKLLIQFQNNGVVDDSQLPKDRFSAERLKGVDSTLKIQPAKLEDSAVYLCASSLASGGTGEQFFGPGTRLTVL.

This clone was counted only a few times. The chain joins TRBV10-3 to TRBJ2-7; 11 nucleotides line up with TRBD1. V shed 6 bases and J 4 bases; nucleotides not matched to a gene: 11. CDR3 size: 16 residues. Germline values: CDR1 ENHRY, CDR2 SYGVKD. CDR3 protein: CAIRAGTGGTGYEQYF. CDR3 in DNA: TGTGCCATCAGGGCCGGGACAGGGGGTACGGGATACGAGCAGTACTTC.